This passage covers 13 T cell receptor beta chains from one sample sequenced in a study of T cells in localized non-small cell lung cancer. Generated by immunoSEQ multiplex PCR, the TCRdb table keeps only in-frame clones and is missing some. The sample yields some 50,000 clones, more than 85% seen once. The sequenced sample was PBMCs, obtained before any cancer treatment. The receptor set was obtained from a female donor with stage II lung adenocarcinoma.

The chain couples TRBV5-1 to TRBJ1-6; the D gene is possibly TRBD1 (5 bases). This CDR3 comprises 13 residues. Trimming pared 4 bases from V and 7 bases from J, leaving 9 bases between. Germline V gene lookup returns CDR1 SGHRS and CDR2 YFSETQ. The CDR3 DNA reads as TGCGCCAGCAGCCCCGACAGAAATTCACCCCTCCACTTT. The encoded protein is CASSPDRNSPLHF.

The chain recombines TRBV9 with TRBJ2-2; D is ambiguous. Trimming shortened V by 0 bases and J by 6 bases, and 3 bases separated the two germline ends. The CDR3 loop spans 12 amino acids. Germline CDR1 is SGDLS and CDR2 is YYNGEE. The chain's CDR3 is CASSVGPGELFF. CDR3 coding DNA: TGTGCCAGCAGCGTAGGTCCCGGGGAGCTGTTTTTT. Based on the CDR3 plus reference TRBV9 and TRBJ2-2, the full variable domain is DSGVTQTPKHLITATGQRVTLRCSPRSGDLSVYWYQQSLDQGLQFLIQYYNGEERAKGNILERFSAQQFPDLHSELNLSSLELGDSALYFCASSVGPGELFFGEGSRLTVL.

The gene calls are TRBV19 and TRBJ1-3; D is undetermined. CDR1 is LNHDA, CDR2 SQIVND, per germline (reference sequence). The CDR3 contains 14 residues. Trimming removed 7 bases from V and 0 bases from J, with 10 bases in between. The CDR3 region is CASTDTYSGNTIYF. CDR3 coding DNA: TGTGCCAGTACTGACACATACTCTGGAAACACCATATATTTT.

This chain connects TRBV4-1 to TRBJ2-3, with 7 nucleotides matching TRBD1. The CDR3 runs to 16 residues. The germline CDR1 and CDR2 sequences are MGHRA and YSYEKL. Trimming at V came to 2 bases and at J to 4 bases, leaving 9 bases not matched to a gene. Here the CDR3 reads CASSQTSGGRSDTQYF. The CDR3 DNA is TGCGCCAGCAGCCAAACCTCAGGGGGACGATCAGATACGCAGTATTTT.

CDR3 sequence reads: CASSYSTDYNSPLHF. The DNA of the CDR3 is TGTGCCAGCAGTTACTCCACAGATTATAATTCACCCCTCCACTTT. This chain joins TRBV6-5 and TRBJ1-6; no firm D call. Trimming took 0 bases from V and 4 from J, leaving 7 bases between them. CDR1 is MNHEY and CDR2 is SVGAGI in the germline V gene. CDR3 length equals 15 residues.

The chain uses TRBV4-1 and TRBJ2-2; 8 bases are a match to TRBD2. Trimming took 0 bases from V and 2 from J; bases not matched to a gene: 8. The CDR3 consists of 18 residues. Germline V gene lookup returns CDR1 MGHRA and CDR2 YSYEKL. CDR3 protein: CASSQDTGGLTNTGELFF. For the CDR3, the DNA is TGCGCCAGCAGCCAAGATACGGGAGGGCTAACCAACACCGGGGAGCTGTTTTTT.

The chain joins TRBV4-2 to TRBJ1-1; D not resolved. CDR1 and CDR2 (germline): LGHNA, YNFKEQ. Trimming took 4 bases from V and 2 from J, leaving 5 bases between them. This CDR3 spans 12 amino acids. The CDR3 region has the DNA TGTGCCAGCAGCCGGGTTAACACTGAAGCTTTCTTT. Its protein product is CASSRVNTEAFF.

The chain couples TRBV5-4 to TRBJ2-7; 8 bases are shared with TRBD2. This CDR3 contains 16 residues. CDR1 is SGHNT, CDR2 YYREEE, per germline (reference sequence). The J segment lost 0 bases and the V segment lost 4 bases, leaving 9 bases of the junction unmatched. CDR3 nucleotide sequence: TGTGCCAGCAGCAGGGCCCCGAGCGGGAGCTCCTACGAGCAGTACTTC. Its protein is CASSRAPSGSSYEQYF.

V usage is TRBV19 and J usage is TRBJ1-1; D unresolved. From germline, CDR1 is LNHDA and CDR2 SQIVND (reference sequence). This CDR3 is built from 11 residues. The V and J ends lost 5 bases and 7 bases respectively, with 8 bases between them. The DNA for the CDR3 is TGTGCCAGTAGTGCCTCAGTTGAAGCTTTCTTT. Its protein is CASSASVEAFF. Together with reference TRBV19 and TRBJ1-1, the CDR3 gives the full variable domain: DGGITQSPKYLFRKEGQNVTLSCEQNLNHDAMYWYRQDPGQGLRLIYYSQIVNDFQKGDIAEGYSVSREKKESFPLTVTSAQKNPTAFYLCASSASVEAFFGQGTRLTVV.

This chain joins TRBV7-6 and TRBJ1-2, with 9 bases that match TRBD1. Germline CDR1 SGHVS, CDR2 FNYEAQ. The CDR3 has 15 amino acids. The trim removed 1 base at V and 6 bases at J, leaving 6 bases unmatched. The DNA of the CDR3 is TGTGCCAGCAGCTTAGGGGAGGACAGGGGTCATGGCTACACCTTC. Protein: CASSLGEDRGHGYTF. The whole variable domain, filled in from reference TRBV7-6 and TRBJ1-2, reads GAGVSQSPRYKVTKRGQDVALRCDPISGHVSLYWYRQALGQGPEFLTYFNYEAQQDKSGLPNDRFSAERPEGSISTLTIQRTEQRDSAMYRCASSLGEDRGHGYTFGSGTRLTVV.

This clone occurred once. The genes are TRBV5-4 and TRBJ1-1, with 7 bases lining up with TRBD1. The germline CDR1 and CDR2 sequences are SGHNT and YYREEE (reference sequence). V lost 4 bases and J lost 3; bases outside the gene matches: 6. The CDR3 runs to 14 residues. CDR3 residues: CASSPTGVHTEAFF. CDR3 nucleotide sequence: TGTGCCAGCAGCCCTACAGGGGTTCACACTGAAGCTTTCTTT.

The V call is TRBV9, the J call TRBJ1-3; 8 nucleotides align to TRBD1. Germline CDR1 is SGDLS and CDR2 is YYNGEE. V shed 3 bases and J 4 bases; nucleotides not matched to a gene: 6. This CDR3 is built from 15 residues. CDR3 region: CASSEGQVLGNTIYF. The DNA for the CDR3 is TGTGCCAGCAGCGAGGGACAGGTATTAGGAAACACCATATATTTT.

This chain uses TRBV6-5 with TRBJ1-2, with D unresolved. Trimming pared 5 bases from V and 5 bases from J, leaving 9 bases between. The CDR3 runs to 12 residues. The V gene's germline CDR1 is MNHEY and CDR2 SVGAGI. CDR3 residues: CASSAPGYGYTF. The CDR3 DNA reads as TGTGCCAGCAGTGCTCCGGGGTATGGCTACACCTTC.